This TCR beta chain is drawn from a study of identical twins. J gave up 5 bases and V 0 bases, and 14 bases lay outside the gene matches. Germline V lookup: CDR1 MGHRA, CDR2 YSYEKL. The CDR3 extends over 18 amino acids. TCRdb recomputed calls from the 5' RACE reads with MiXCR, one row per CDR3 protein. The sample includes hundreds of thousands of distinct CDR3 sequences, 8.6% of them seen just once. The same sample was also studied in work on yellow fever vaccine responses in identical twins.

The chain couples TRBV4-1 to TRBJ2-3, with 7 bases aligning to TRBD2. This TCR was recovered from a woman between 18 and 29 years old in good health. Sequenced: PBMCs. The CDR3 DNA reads TGCGCCAGCAGCCAAGAGGGTCCCGGGACTAAGGGAAAAGATACGCAGTATTTT. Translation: CASSQEGPGTKGKDTQYF.